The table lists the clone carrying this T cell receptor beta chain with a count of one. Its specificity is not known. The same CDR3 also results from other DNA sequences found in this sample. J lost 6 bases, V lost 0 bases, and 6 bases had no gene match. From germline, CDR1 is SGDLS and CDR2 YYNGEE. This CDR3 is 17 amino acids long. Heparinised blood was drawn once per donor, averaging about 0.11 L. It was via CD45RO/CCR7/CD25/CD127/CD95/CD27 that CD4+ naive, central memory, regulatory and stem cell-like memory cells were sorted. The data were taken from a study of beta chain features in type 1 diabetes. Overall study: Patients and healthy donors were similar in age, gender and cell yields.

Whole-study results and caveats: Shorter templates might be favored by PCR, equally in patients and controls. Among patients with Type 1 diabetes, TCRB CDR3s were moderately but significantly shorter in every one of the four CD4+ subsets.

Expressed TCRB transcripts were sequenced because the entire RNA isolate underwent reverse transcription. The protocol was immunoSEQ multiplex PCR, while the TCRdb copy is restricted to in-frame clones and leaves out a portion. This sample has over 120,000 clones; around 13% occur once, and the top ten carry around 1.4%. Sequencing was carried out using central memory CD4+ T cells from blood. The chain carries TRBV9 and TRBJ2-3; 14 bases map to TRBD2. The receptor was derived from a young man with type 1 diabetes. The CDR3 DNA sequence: TGTGCCAGCAGCGTAGGACTAGCGGGGGGGCCCACGGATACGCAGTATTTT. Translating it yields CASSVGLAGGPTDTQYF.